This T cell receptor beta chain was recovered during a study of identical twins. Findings and limits, study-wide: Beta out-of-frame twin sharing showed a weaker excess.

MiXCR, applied by TCRdb to the 5' RACE reads, yields one record per CDR3 protein. This table holds some 1,700,000 distinct CDR3 sequences, around 33% found once. Notes on this clonotype: The antigen is unknown.

The V gene's germline CDR1 is LNHDA and CDR2 SQIVND (reference sequence). This CDR3 region has 13 residues. Trimming stripped 6 bases from V and 4 bases from J, with 11 bases between. Sequenced: cord blood. The TCR originated in a newborn girl in good health. The genes are TRBV19 and TRBJ2-3; perhaps TRBD2 as D (7 bases). CDR3 bases: TGTGCCAGTAGCGGGGGGCCACCAGATACGCAGTATTTT. It codes for CASSGGPPDTQYF.